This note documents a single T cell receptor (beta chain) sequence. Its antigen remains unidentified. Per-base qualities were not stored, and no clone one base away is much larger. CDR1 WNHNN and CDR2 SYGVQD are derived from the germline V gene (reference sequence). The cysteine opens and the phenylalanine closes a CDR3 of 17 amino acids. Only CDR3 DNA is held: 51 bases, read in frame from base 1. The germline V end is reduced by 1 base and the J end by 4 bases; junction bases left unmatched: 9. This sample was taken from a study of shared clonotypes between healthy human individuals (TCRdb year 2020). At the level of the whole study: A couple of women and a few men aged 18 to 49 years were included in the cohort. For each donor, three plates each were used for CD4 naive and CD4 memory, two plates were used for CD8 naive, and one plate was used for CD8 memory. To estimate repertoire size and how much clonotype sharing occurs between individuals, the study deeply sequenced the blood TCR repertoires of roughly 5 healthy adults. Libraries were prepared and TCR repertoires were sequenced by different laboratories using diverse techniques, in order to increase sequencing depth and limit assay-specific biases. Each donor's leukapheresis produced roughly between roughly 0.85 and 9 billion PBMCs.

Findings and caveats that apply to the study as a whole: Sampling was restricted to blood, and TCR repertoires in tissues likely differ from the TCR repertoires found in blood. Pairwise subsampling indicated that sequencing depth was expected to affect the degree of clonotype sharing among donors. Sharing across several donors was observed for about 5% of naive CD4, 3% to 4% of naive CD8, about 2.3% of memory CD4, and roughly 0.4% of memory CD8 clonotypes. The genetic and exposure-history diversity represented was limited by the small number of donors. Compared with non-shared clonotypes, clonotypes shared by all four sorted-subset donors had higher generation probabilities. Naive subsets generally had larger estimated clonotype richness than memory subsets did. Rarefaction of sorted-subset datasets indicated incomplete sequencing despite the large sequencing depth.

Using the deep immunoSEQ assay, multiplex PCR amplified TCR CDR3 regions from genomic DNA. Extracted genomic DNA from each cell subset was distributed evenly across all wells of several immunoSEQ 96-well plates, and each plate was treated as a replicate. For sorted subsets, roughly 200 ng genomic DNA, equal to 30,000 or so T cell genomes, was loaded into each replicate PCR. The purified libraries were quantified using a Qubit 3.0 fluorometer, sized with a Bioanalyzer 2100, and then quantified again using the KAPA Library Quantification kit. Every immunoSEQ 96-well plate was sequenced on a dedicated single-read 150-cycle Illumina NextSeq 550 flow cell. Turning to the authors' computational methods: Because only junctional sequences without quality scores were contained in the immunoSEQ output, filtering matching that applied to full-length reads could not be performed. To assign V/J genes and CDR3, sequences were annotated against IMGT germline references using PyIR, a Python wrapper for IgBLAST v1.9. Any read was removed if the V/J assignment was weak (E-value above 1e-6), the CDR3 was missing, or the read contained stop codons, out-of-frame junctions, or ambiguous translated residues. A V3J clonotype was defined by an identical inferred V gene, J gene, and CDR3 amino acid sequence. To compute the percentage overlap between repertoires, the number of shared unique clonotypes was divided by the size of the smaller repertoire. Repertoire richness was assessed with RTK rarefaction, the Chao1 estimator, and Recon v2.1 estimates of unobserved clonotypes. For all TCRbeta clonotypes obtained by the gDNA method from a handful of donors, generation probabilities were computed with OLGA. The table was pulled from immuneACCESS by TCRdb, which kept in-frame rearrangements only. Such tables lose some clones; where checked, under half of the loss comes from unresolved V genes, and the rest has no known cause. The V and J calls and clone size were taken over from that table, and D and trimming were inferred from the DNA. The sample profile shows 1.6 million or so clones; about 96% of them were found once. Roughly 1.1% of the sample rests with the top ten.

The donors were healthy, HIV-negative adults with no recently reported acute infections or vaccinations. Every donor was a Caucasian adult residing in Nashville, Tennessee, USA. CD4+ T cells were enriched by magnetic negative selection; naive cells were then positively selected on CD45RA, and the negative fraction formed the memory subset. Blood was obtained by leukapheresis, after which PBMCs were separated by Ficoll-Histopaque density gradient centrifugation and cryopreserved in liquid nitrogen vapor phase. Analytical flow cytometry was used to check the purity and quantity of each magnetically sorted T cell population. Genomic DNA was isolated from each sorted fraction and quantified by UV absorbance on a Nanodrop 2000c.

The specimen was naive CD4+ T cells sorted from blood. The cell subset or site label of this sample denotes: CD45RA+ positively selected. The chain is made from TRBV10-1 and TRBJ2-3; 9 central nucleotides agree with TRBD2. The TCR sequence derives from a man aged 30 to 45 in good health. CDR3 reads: CASSELQPGLAADTQYF. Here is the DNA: TGCGCCAGCAGTGAGTTGCAACCGGGACTAGCAGCAGATACGCAGTATTTT.